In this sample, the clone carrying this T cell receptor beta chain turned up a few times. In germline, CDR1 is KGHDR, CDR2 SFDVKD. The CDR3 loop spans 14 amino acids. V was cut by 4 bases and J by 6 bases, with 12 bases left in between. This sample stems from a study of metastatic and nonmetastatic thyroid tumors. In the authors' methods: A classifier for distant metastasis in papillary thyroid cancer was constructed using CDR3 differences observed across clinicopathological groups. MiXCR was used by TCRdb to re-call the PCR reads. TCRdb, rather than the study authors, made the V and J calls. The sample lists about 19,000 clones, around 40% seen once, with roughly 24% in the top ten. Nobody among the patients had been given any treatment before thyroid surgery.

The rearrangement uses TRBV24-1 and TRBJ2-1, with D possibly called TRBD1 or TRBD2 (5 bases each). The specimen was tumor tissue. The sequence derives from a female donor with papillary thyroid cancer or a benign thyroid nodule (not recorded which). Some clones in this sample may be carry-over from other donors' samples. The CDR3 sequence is CATSDPGTANEQFF. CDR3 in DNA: TGTGCCACCAGTGACCCTGGGACGGCCAATGAGCAGTTCTTC.